This record looks at one T cell receptor beta chain sequence and its context. Its antigen is as yet unknown. Source study methods: Filtering of immunoSEQ junctional sequences could not match full-length read filtering. Sequencing used immunoSEQ multiplex PCR; TCRdb keeps in-frame clones, though not all of them. That table gives V, J and clone size, and the DNA gave D and trimming. The repertoire holds over 2 million clones, with 85% to 95% as singletons. Per germline, CDR1 SGHTA and CDR2 FQGNSA. Trimming pared 5 bases from V and 0 bases from J, leaving 14 bases between. The CDR3 covers 15 residues. The data originate from a study of shared clonotypes between healthy human individuals. Study at large: The study used three CD4 naive, three CD4 memory, two CD8 naive and one CD8 memory plate per donor. Regarding the study as a whole: Non-shared clonotypes showed lower generation probabilities than clonotypes common to all four donors.

From CD4+ cells came CD45RA+ naive and CD45RA-negative memory subsets. The receptor's source is a man aged 18 to 29 in good health. V usage is TRBV7-2 and J usage is TRBJ2-7; D might be TRBD2 (6 bases). The sequenced material came from naive CD4+ T cells sorted from blood. The sample's subset: CD45RA+ positively selected. The CDR3 DNA sequence: TGTGCCAGCAGCCCTAGGCGGGACTCCTCCTACGAGCAGTACTTC. Its protein is CASSPRRDSSYEQYF.